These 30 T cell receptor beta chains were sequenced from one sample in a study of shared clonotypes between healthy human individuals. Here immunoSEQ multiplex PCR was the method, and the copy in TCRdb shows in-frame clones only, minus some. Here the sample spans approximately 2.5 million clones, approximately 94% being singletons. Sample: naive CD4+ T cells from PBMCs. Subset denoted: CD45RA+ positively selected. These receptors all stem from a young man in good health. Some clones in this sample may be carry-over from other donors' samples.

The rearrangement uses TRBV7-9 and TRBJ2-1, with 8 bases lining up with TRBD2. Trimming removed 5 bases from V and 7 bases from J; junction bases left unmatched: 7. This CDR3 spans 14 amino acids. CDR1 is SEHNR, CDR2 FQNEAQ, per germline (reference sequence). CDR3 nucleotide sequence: TGTGCCAGCAGCCCACGGACTAGCCTGAATGAGCAGTTCTTC. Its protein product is CASSPRTSLNEQFF.

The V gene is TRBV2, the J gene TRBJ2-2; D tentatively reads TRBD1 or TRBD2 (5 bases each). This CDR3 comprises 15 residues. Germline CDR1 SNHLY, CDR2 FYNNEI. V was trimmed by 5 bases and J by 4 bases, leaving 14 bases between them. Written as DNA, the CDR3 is TGTGCCAGCAGTTATACGGGACCGGGCACCGGGGAGCTGTTTTTT. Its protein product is CASSYTGPGTGELFF.

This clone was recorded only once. The CDR3 bases are TGTGCCAGCAGTTTGCCCTCCGGGGGCTCAGGGGAAAAACTGTTTTTT. Translating gives CASSLPSGGSGEKLFF. The chain combines TRBV28 with TRBJ1-4; TRBD1 might be the D (6 bases). This CDR3 contains 16 residues. Trimming removed 3 bases from V and 8 bases from J, with 19 bases in between. CDR1 and CDR2 (germline): MDHEN, SYDVKM.

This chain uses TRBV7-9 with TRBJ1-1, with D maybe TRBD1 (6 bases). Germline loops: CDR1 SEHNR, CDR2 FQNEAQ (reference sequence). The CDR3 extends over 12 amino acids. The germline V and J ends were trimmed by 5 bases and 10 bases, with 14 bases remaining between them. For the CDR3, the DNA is TGTGCCAGCAGCCACTCTACAGGGTTAGCTTTCTTT. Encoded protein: CASSHSTGLAFF.

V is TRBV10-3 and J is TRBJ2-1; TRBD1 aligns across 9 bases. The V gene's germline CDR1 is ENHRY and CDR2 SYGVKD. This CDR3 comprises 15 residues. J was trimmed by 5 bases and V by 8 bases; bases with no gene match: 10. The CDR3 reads CAIRRQGGKNNEQFF. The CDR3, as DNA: TGTGCCATCCGAAGACAGGGGGGGAAAAACAATGAGCAGTTCTTC.

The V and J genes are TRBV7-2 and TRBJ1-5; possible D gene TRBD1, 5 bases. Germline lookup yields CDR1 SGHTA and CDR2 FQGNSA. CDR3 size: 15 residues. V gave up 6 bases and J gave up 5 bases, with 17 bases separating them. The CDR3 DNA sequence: TGTGCCAGCAGTTCTACCGGACAAGTCTATCAGCCCCAGCATTTT. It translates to CASSSTGQVYQPQHF. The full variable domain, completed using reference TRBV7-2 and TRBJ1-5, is GAGVSQSPSNKVTEKGKDVELRCDPISGHTALYWYRQSLGQGLEFLIYFQGNSAPDKSGLPSDRFSAERTGGSVSTLTIQRTQQEDSAVYLCASSSTGQVYQPQHFGDGTRLSIL.

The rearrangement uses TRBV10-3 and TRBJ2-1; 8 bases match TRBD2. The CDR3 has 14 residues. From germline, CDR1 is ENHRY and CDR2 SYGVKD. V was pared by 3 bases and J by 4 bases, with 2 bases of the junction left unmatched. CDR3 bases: TGTGCCATCAGTGAATCGGGAGGGTACAATGAGCAGTTCTTC. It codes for CAISESGGYNEQFF.

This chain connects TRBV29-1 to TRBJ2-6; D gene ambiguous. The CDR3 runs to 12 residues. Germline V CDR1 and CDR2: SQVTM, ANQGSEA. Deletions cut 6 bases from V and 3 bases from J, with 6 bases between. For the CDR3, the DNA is TGCAGCGTCTTAGGTGGGGCCAACGTCCTGACTTTC. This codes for CSVLGGANVLTF.

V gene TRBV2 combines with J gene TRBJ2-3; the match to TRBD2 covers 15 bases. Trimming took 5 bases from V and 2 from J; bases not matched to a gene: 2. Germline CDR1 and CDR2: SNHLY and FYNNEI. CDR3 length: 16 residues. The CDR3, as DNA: TGTGCCAGCAGTCGGACTAGCGGGAGGGACACAGATACGCAGTATTTT. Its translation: CASSRTSGRDTDTQYF.

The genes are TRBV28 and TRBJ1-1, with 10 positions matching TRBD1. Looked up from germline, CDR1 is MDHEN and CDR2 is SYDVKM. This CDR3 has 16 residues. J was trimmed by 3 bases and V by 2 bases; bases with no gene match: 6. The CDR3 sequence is CASSLRGQGFYTEAFF. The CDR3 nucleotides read TGTGCCAGCAGTTTACGGGGACAGGGGTTTTACACTGAAGCTTTCTTT.

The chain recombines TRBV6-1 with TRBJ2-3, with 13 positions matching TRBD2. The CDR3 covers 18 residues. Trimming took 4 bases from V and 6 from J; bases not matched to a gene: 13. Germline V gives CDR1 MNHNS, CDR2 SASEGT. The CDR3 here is CASSGRIGTSGKGDTQYF. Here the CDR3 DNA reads TGTGCCAGCAGTGGACGAATCGGGACTAGCGGGAAAGGGGATACGCAGTATTTT.

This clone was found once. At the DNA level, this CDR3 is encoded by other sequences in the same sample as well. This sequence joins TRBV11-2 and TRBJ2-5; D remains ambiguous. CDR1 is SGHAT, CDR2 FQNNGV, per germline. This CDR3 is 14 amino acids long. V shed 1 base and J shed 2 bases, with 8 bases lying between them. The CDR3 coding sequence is TGTGCCAGCAGCTTAGGCCGGGTACAAGAGACCCAGTACTTC. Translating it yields CASSLGRVQETQYF.

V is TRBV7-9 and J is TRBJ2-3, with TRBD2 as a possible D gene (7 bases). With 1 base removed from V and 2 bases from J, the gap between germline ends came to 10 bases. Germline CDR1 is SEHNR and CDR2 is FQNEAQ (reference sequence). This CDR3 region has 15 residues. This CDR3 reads CASSLGAGHTDTQYF. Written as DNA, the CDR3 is TGTGCCAGCAGCTTAGGAGCGGGACACACAGATACGCAGTATTTT.

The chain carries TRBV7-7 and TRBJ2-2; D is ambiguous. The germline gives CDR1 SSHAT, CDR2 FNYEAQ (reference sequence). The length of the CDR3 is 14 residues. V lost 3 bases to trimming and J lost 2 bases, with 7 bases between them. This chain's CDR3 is CASSFDLNTGELFF. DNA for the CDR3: TGTGCCAGCAGCTTTGATCTAAACACCGGGGAGCTGTTTTTT.

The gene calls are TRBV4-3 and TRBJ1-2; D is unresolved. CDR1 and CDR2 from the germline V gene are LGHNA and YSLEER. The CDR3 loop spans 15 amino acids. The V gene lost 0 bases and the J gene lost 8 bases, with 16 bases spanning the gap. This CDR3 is CASSQDSRLKGGYTF. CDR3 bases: TGCGCCAGCAGCCAAGACAGCAGACTAAAAGGGGGCTACACCTTC.

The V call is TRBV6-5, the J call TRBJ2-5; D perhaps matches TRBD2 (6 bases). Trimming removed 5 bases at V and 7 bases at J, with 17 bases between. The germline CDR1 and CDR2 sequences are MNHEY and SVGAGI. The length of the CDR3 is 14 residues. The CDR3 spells CASSGSGPGGTQYF. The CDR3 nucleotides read TGTGCCAGCAGTGGGTCTGGCCCCGGGGGGACCCAGTACTTC.

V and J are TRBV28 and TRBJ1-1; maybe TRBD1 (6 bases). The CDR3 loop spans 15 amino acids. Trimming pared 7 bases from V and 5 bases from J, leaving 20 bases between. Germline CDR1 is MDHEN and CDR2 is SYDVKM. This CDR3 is CASTPRSGGETEAFF. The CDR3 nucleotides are TGTGCCAGCACCCCCCGATCGGGGGGCGAGACTGAAGCTTTCTTT.

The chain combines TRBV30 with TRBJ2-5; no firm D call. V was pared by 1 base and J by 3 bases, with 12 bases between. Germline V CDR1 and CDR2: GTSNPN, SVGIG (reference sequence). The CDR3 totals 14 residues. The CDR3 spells CAWSGGKGKETQYF. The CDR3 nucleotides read TGTGCCTGGAGTGGAGGAAAGGGTAAAGAGACCCAGTACTTC.

The CDR3 coding sequence is TGTGCCAGCAGTGACTCGGGACTTCCCTGGCGCGCCTACGAGCAGTACTTC. Its translation: CASSDSGLPWRAYEQYF. V usage is TRBV6-4 and J usage is TRBJ2-7; a weak D match, TRBD2 (6 bases). The CDR3 covers 17 residues. V was trimmed by 0 bases and J by 2 bases, leaving 17 bases between them. The germline gives CDR1 MRHNA, CDR2 SNTAGT.

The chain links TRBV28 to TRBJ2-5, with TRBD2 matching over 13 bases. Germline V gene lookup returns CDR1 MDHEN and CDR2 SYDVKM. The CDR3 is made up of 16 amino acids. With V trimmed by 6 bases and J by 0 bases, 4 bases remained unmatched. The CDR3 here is CASSWGTSGNQETQYF. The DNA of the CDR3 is TGTGCCAGCAGCTGGGGGACTAGCGGGAACCAAGAGACCCAGTACTTC.

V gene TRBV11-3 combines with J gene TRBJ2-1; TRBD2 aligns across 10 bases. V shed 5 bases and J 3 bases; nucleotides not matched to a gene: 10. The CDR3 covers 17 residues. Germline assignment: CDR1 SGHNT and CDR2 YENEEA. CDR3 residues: CASSGNSLAGGYNEQFF. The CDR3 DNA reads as TGTGCCAGCAGCGGAAACAGCTTAGCGGGAGGCTACAATGAGCAGTTCTTC. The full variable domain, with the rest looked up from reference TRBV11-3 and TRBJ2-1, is EAGVVQSPRYKIIEKKQPVAFWCNPISGHNTLYWYLQNLGQGPELLIRYENEEAVDDSQLPKDRFSAERLKGVDSTLKIQPAELGDSAVYLCASSGNSLAGGYNEQFFGPGTRLTVL.

Here the CDR3 reads CASSDRGWGEKLFF. The CDR3 DNA reads TGTGCCAGCAGTGATCGGGGGTGGGGTGAAAAACTGTTTTTT. This chain uses TRBV6-1 with TRBJ1-4; D is possibly TRBD1 (5 bases). Trimming shortened V by 3 bases and J by 7 bases, and 12 bases separated the two germline ends. From germline, CDR1 is MNHNS and CDR2 SASEGT. The CDR3 runs 14 residues.

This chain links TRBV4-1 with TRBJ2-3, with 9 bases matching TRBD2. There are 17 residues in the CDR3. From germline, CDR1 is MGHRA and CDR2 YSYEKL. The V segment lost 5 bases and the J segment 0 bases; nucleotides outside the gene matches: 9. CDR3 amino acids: CASSKGLAYSSTDTQYF. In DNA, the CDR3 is TGCGCCAGCAGCAAAGGACTAGCGTATTCTAGCACAGATACGCAGTATTTT.

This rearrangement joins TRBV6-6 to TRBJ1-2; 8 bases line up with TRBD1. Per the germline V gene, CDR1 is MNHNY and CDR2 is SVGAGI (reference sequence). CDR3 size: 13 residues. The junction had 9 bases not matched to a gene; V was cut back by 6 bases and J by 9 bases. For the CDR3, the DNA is TGTGCCAGCAGGCCCAACAGGGGGATACGCTACACCTTC. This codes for CASRPNRGIRYTF.

The CDR3 protein is CASSGDLNSNQPQHF. In DNA form, the CDR3 reads TGTGCCAGCAGTGGGGACCTCAATAGCAATCAGCCCCAGCATTTT. This chain links TRBV28 with TRBJ1-5; D perhaps matches TRBD1 (5 bases). V dropped 5 bases and J dropped 0 bases, with 11 bases sitting between them. The CDR3 covers 15 residues. In germline, CDR1 is MDHEN, CDR2 SYDVKM.

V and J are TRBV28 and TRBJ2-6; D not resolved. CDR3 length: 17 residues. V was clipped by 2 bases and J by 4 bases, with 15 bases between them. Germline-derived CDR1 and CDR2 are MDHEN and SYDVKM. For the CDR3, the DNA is TGTGCCAGCAGTTTAGATGATCGGGCCCCCGGGGCCAACGTCCTGACTTTC. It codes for CASSLDDRAPGANVLTF.

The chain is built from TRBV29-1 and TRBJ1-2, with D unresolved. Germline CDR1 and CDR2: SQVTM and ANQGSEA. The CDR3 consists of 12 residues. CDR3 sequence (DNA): TGCAGTGCCGAGGGAGCATTCTATGGCTACACCTTC. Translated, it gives CSAEGAFYGYTF. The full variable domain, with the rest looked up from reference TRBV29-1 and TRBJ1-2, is SAVISQKPSRDICQRGTSLTIQCQVDSQVTMMFWYRQQPGQSLTLIATANQGSEATYESGFVIDKFPISRPNLTFSTLTVSNMSPEDSSIYLCSAEGAFYGYTFGSGTRLTVV.

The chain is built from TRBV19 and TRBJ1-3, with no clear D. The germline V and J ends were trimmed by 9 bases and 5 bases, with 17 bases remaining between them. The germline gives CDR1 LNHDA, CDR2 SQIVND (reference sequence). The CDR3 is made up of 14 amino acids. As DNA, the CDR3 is TGTGCCAGCCGAATGTCTCCCGGGAGAAACACCATATATTTT. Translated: CASRMSPGRNTIYF.

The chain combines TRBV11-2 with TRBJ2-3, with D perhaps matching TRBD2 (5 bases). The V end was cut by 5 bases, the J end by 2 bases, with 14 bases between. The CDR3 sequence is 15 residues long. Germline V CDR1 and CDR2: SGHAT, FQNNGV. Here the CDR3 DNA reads TGTGCCAGCAGCCAGAAGCGGAGAACCACAGATACGCAGTATTTT. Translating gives CASSQKRRTTDTQYF.

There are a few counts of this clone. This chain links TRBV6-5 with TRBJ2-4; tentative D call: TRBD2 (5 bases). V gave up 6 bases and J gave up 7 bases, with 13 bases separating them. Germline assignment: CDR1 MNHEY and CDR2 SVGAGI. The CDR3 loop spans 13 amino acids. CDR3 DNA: TGTGCCAGCAGCTCGCATGGGGAGAACATTCAGTACTTC. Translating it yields CASSSHGENIQYF.